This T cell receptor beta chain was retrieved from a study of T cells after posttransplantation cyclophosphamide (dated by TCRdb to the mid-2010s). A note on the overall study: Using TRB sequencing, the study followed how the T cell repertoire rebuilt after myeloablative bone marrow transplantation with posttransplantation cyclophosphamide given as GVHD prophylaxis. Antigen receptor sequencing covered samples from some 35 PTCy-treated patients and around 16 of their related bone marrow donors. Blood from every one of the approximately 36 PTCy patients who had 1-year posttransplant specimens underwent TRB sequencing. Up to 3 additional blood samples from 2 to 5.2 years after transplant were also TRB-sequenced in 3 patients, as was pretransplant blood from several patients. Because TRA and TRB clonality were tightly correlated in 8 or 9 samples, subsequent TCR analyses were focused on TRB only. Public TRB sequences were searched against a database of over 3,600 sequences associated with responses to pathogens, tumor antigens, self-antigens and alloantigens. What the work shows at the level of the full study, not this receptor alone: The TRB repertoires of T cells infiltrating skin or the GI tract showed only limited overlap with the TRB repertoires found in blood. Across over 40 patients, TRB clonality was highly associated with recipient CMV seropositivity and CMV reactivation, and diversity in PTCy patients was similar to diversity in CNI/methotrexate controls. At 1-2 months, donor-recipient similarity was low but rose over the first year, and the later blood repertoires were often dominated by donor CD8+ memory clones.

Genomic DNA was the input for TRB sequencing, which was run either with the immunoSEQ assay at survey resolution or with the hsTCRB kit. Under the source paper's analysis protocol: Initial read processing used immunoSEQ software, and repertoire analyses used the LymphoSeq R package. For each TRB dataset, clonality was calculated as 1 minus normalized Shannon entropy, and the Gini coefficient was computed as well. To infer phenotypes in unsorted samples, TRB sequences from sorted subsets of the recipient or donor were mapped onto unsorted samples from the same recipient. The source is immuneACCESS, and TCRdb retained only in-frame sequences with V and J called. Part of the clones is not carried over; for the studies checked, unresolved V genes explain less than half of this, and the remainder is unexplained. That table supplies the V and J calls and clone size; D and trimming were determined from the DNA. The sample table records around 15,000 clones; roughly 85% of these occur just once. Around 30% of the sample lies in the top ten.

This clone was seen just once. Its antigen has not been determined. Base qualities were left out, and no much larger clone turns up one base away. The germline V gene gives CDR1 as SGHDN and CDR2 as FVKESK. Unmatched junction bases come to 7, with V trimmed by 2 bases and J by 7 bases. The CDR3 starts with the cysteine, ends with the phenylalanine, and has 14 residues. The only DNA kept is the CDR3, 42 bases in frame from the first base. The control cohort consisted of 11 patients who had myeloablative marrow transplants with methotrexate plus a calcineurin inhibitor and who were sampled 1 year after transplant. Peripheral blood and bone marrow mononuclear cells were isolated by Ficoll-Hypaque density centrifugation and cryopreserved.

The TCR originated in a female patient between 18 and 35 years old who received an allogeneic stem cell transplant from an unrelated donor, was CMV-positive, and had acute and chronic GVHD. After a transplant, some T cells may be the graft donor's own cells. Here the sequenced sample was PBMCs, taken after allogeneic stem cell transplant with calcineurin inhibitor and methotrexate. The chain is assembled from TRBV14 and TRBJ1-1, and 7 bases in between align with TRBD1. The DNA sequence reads TGTGCCAGCAGCCAACGAACAGGGGTTAGTGAAGCTTTCTTT. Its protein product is CASSQRTGVSEAFF. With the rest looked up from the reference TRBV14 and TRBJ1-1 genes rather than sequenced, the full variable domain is EAGVTQFPSHSVIEKGQTVTLRCDPISGHDNLYWYRRVMGKEIKFLLHFVKESKQDESGMPNNRFLAERTGGTYSTLKVQPAELEDSGVYFCASSQRTGVSEAFFGQGTRLTVV.